These T cell receptor beta chains were read from a single sample in a study of cytomegalovirus exposure and HLA in healthy donors. The repertoire was sequenced with immunoSEQ multiplex PCR; TCRdb's copy has only in-frame clones and lacks some. The data hold fewer than 95,000 clones, with over 55% observed a single time. Sequenced sample: PBMCs. The receptors originated from a woman aged 25 to 39 in good health and CMV-seronegative. Each CDR3 is given with its conserved first and last residue. The order of the fields is clone size, J gene, D gene, V gene, CDR3 DNA, CDR3 protein. The D gene is left open where the match is weak. The size of a clone is reported for some rows only, either as once, few or many, or as a class for expanded clones.

abundance: .
j_gene: TRBJ1-3
d_gene: .
v_gene: TRBV5-1
CDR3nt: TGCGCCAGCAGCTTGGACTTTCAGGGATCGGGAAACACCATATATTTT
CDR3aa: CASSLDFQGSGNTIYF

abundance: .
j_gene: TRBJ1-5
d_gene: TRBD1
v_gene: TRBV9
CDR3nt: TGTGCCAGCAGTGGACAGGGGGCGCATCAGCCCCAGCATTTT
CDR3aa: CASSGQGAHQPQHF

abundance: once
j_gene: TRBJ2-7
d_gene: .
v_gene: TRBV2
CDR3nt: TGTGCCAGCAATCCCCAGGGCCAGACCTACGAGCAGTACTTC
CDR3aa: CASNPQGQTYEQYF

abundance: once
j_gene: TRBJ2-2
d_gene: TRBD2
v_gene: TRBV5-1
CDR3nt: TGCGCCAGCAGCCCATTTAGCGGGATGAACACCGGGGAGCTGTTTTTT
CDR3aa: CASSPFSGMNTGELFF

abundance: .
j_gene: TRBJ1-2
d_gene: .
v_gene: TRBV13
CDR3nt: TGTGCCAGCAGCTTCCACAGGGATGGCTACACCTTC
CDR3aa: CASSFHRDGYTF

abundance: .
j_gene: TRBJ2-7
d_gene: .
v_gene: TRBV5-6
CDR3nt: TGTGCCAGCAGCAGGACAGACTACGAGCAGTACTTC
CDR3aa: CASSRTDYEQYF

abundance: .
j_gene: TRBJ1-2
d_gene: .
v_gene: TRBV11-2
CDR3nt: TGTGCCAGCAGCTTAGTACAGTTCCCTATTGGCTACACCTTC
CDR3aa: CASSLVQFPIGYTF

abundance: .
j_gene: TRBJ1-5
d_gene: .
v_gene: TRBV6-6
CDR3nt: TGTGCCAGCAGTTACGATTCAGGGATGGTAGGCCAGCCCCAGCATTTT
CDR3aa: CASSYDSGMVGQPQHF

abundance: few
j_gene: TRBJ2-1
d_gene: TRBD2
v_gene: TRBV5-4
CDR3nt: TGTGCCAGCAGCTTAGGTAGCGGGACCTACAATGAGCAGTTCTTC
CDR3aa: CASSLGSGTYNEQFF

abundance: .
j_gene: TRBJ2-2
d_gene: .
v_gene: TRBV11-2
CDR3nt: TGTGCCAGCAGCTTAGCGGGGGGCGACACCGGGGAGCTGTTTTTT
CDR3aa: CASSLAGGDTGELFF

abundance: .
j_gene: TRBJ2-7
d_gene: TRBD2
v_gene: TRBV6-1
CDR3nt: TGTGCCAGCAGAGCCGGGGGGGTTGATAACGAGCAGTACTTC
CDR3aa: CASRAGGVDNEQYF

abundance: .
j_gene: TRBJ2-3
d_gene: TRBD1
v_gene: TRBV28
CDR3nt: TGTGCCAGCAGTTTCCGGACAGGGGCATGGGGTACGCAGTATTTT
CDR3aa: CASSFRTGAWGTQYF

abundance: .
j_gene: TRBJ1-2
d_gene: .
v_gene: TRBV9
CDR3nt: TGTGCCAGCAGCGTAGAAAGCAGGGGTATTTCTGGCTACACCTTC
CDR3aa: CASSVESRGISGYTF

abundance: .
j_gene: TRBJ2-1
d_gene: .
v_gene: TRBV7-9
CDR3nt: TGTGCCAGCAGCTTAGTGTTAGTGGGAGGTAAATACAATGAGCAGTTCTTC
CDR3aa: CASSLVLVGGKYNEQFF

abundance: .
j_gene: TRBJ2-3
d_gene: .
v_gene: TRBV9
CDR3nt: .
CDR3aa: CASSVASGSLYF

abundance: .
j_gene: TRBJ1-1
d_gene: .
v_gene: TRBV15
CDR3nt: TGTGCCACCTACAAGACAGGCTCATACACTGAAGCTTTCTTT
CDR3aa: CATYKTGSYTEAFF

abundance: .
j_gene: TRBJ1-1
d_gene: .
v_gene: TRBV5-1
CDR3nt: TGCGCCAGCAGCCCTCACCGGGGTGTGAACACTGAAGCTTTCTTT
CDR3aa: CASSPHRGVNTEAFF

abundance: .
j_gene: TRBJ2-5
d_gene: TRBD2
v_gene: TRBV28
CDR3nt: TGTGCCAGCAGTCTAGCGGGAGCAGAGACCCAGTACTTC
CDR3aa: CASSLAGAETQYF

abundance: .
j_gene: TRBJ2-3
d_gene: TRBD1
v_gene: TRBV5-8
CDR3nt: TGTGCCAGCAGCTCGGGACAGCTCACAGATACGCAGTATTTT
CDR3aa: CASSSGQLTDTQYF

abundance: .
j_gene: TRBJ2-1
d_gene: .
v_gene: TRBV5-1
CDR3nt: TGCGCCAGCAGCTTGCCGCGGGGCTCCTACAATGAGCAGTTCTTC
CDR3aa: CASSLPRGSYNEQFF

abundance: few
j_gene: TRBJ2-7
d_gene: .
v_gene: TRBV2
CDR3nt: TGTGCCAGCAGTCTCTCCTACGAGCAGTACTTC
CDR3aa: CASSLSYEQYF

abundance: few
j_gene: TRBJ1-2
d_gene: .
v_gene: TRBV19
CDR3nt: TGTGCCAGTAGACCGAGCCAGGGGTTGTATGGCTACACCTTC
CDR3aa: CASRPSQGLYGYTF

abundance: .
j_gene: TRBJ2-2
d_gene: .
v_gene: TRBV29-1
CDR3nt: TGCAGCGTATTGGACAGGAACACCGGGGAGCTGTTTTTT
CDR3aa: CSVLDRNTGELFF

abundance: .
j_gene: TRBJ2-2
d_gene: TRBD2
v_gene: TRBV7-2
CDR3nt: TGTGCCAGCAGCACTCGCCGGACTAGCGGGAGAGACACCGGGGAGCTGTTTTTT
CDR3aa: CASSTRRTSGRDTGELFF

abundance: .
j_gene: TRBJ2-1
d_gene: .
v_gene: TRBV11-1
CDR3nt: TGTGCCAGCAGCCCACCCGGGACTTTCAATGAGCAGTTCTTC
CDR3aa: CASSPPGTFNEQFF

abundance: .
j_gene: TRBJ1-2
d_gene: .
v_gene: TRBV5-1
CDR3nt: TGCGCCAGCAGCTTGGCCGTGGGGGCGGAAGGCTACACCTTC
CDR3aa: CASSLAVGAEGYTF

abundance: .
j_gene: TRBJ2-3
d_gene: TRBD2
v_gene: TRBV27
CDR3nt: TGTGCCAGCAGTAGCGGGACTAGGAGGTCAGATACGCAGTATTTT
CDR3aa: CASSSGTRRSDTQYF

abundance: .
j_gene: TRBJ1-4
d_gene: .
v_gene: TRBV4-1
CDR3nt: TGCGCCAGCAGTACACGAAGCGGCGAAAAACTGTTTTTT
CDR3aa: CASSTRSGEKLFF

abundance: .
j_gene: TRBJ1-1
d_gene: .
v_gene: TRBV6-4
CDR3nt: TGTGCCAGCAGTGATTGGAGCCGAGGGACTGAAGCTTTCTTT
CDR3aa: CASSDWSRGTEAFF

abundance: .
j_gene: TRBJ2-7
d_gene: TRBD1
v_gene: TRBV6-5
CDR3nt: TGTGCCAGCAGGGGTGTCGACAGGGGGTTCTACGAGCAGTACTTC
CDR3aa: CASRGVDRGFYEQYF

abundance: once
j_gene: TRBJ2-7
d_gene: TRBD2
v_gene: TRBV7-8
CDR3nt: TGTGCCAGCAGCTTACCTTCAGCGGGAGGTCCATCCGAGCAGTACTTC
CDR3aa: CASSLPSAGGPSEQYF

abundance: .
j_gene: TRBJ2-5
d_gene: .
v_gene: TRBV7-2
CDR3nt: TGTGCCAGCAGCTTAGGACGCCGGGTAGAGACCCAGTACTTC
CDR3aa: CASSLGRRVETQYF

abundance: few
j_gene: TRBJ2-1
d_gene: TRBD1
v_gene: TRBV6-1
CDR3nt: TGTGCCACCCGTAGGAATCACAGGGGCTACAATGAGCAGTTCTTC
CDR3aa: CATRRNHRGYNEQFF

abundance: .
j_gene: TRBJ1-1
d_gene: .
v_gene: TRBV5-1
CDR3nt: TGCGCCAGCAGCCCACAGGGCGGGGGGACCACTGAAGCTTTCTTT
CDR3aa: CASSPQGGGTTEAFF

abundance: .
j_gene: TRBJ1-1
d_gene: .
v_gene: TRBV10-3
CDR3nt: TGTGCCATCAAGAGGGACACTGAAGCTTTCTTT
CDR3aa: CAIKRDTEAFF

abundance: few
j_gene: TRBJ2-7
d_gene: TRBD2
v_gene: TRBV2
CDR3nt: TGTGCCAGCAGTGCTGAGCGGGGCGAGCAGTACTTC
CDR3aa: CASSAERGEQYF

abundance: few
j_gene: TRBJ2-7
d_gene: TRBD1
v_gene: TRBV10-3
CDR3nt: TGTGCCATCAGTGCGGGACAGAGCTACGACGAGCAGTACTTC
CDR3aa: CAISAGQSYDEQYF

abundance: few
j_gene: TRBJ1-5
d_gene: TRBD1
v_gene: TRBV18
CDR3nt: TGTGCCAGCTCACCAACAGGGGCCGGCAATCAGCCCCAGCATTTT
CDR3aa: CASSPTGAGNQPQHF

abundance: .
j_gene: TRBJ2-3
d_gene: .
v_gene: TRBV6-1
CDR3nt: TGTGCCAGCAGTGGAAGACAGGGAGGCGCAGATACGCAGTATTTT
CDR3aa: CASSGRQGGADTQYF

abundance: .
j_gene: TRBJ1-5
d_gene: .
v_gene: TRBV4-2
CDR3nt: TGTGCCAGCAGCCTCGAGGATAGTTTCGATCAGCCCCAGCATTTT
CDR3aa: CASSLEDSFDQPQHF

abundance: .
j_gene: TRBJ2-7
d_gene: .
v_gene: TRBV5-1
CDR3nt: TGCGCCAGCAGCTTCGCTAGCGCAGCCTACGAGCAGTACTTC
CDR3aa: CASSFASAAYEQYF

abundance: .
j_gene: TRBJ2-7
d_gene: .
v_gene: TRBV7-2
CDR3nt: TGTGCCAGCAGCTTAGCTAACTACGAGCAGTACTTC
CDR3aa: CASSLANYEQYF

abundance: .
j_gene: TRBJ2-5
d_gene: .
v_gene: TRBV5-1
CDR3nt: TGCGCCAGCAGCTTGGACCCAGGGGAGACCCAGTACTTC
CDR3aa: CASSLDPGETQYF

abundance: .
j_gene: TRBJ2-7
d_gene: .
v_gene: TRBV15
CDR3nt: TGTGCCACCAGCAGAGATTTGGTAGACGAGCAGTACTTC
CDR3aa: CATSRDLVDEQYF

abundance: .
j_gene: TRBJ1-6
d_gene: TRBD1
v_gene: TRBV6-1
CDR3nt: TGTGCCAGCAAAAATCCGGGACAGGGGGCTTCACCCCTCCACTTT
CDR3aa: CASKNPGQGASPLHF

abundance: few
j_gene: TRBJ1-1
d_gene: .
v_gene: TRBV28
CDR3nt: TGTGCCAGCAGGGCAGGGATCCCTGAAGCTTTCTTT
CDR3aa: CASRAGIPEAFF

abundance: .
j_gene: TRBJ2-1
d_gene: .
v_gene: TRBV19
CDR3nt: TGTGCCAGTAGTTCCGTGTCCTCCTACAATGAGCAGTTCTTC
CDR3aa: CASSSVSSYNEQFF

abundance: .
j_gene: TRBJ2-7
d_gene: TRBD1
v_gene: TRBV4-1
CDR3nt: TGCGCCAGCAGCGCCCGGGACAGGGCCTCTCCCGAGCAGTACTTC
CDR3aa: CASSARDRASPEQYF

abundance: .
j_gene: TRBJ1-2
d_gene: .
v_gene: TRBV19
CDR3nt: TGTGCCAGTAGTATAGGAACTTCCTATTTTGACTATGGCTACACCTTC
CDR3aa: CASSIGTSYFDYGYTF

abundance: .
j_gene: TRBJ2-5
d_gene: TRBD1
v_gene: TRBV28
CDR3nt: TGTGCCAGCAGTACCCCCGCGACAGGGAAAGAGACCCAGTACTTC
CDR3aa: CASSTPATGKETQYF

abundance: few
j_gene: TRBJ1-2
d_gene: .
v_gene: TRBV9
CDR3nt: TGTGCCAGCAGCGTAGCCCCACAGGGTAACTATGGCTACACCTTC
CDR3aa: CASSVAPQGNYGYTF

abundance: .
j_gene: TRBJ2-1
d_gene: TRBD2
v_gene: TRBV5-4
CDR3nt: TGTGCCAGCAGCTTGGGACTAGCGGGAGGCTACAATGAGCAGTTCTTC
CDR3aa: CASSLGLAGGYNEQFF

abundance: .
j_gene: TRBJ1-5
d_gene: .
v_gene: TRBV10-1
CDR3nt: TGCGCCAGCAGTGGACAGGGCAATCAGCCCCAGCATTTT
CDR3aa: CASSGQGNQPQHF

abundance: .
j_gene: TRBJ2-1
d_gene: TRBD2
v_gene: TRBV18
CDR3nt: TGTGCCAGCTCACCAATGGGGCTAGCGGACAATGAGCAGTTCTTC
CDR3aa: CASSPMGLADNEQFF

abundance: .
j_gene: TRBJ1-1
d_gene: .
v_gene: TRBV11-2
CDR3nt: TGTGCCAGCAGCTTCCGGGGGGCTAGCACTGAAGCTTTCTTT
CDR3aa: CASSFRGASTEAFF

abundance: .
j_gene: TRBJ2-2
d_gene: TRBD2
v_gene: TRBV5-1
CDR3nt: TGCGCCAGCAGCTTGGCGGCTAGCGGTACCGGGGAGCTGTTTTTT
CDR3aa: CASSLAASGTGELFF

abundance: .
j_gene: TRBJ2-2
d_gene: TRBD1
v_gene: TRBV5-1
CDR3nt: TGCGCCAGCAGCTTGGACTACAGGGGCGCGAACACCGGGGAGCTGTTTTTT
CDR3aa: CASSLDYRGANTGELFF

abundance: .
j_gene: TRBJ2-5
d_gene: .
v_gene: TRBV29-1
CDR3nt: TGCAGCGTTGAAGGGGCGCAGATAGGAGAGACCCAGTACTTC
CDR3aa: CSVEGAQIGETQYF

abundance: .
j_gene: TRBJ1-4
d_gene: .
v_gene: TRBV6-5
CDR3nt: TGTGCCAGCAGTTACTCTGAGGGATCGAAACTGTTTTTC
CDR3aa: CASSYSEGSKLFF

abundance: .
j_gene: TRBJ1-2
d_gene: .
v_gene: TRBV7-2
CDR3nt: TGTGCCAGCAGCTTAGCTCGGAGTGGCTACACCTTC
CDR3aa: CASSLARSGYTF